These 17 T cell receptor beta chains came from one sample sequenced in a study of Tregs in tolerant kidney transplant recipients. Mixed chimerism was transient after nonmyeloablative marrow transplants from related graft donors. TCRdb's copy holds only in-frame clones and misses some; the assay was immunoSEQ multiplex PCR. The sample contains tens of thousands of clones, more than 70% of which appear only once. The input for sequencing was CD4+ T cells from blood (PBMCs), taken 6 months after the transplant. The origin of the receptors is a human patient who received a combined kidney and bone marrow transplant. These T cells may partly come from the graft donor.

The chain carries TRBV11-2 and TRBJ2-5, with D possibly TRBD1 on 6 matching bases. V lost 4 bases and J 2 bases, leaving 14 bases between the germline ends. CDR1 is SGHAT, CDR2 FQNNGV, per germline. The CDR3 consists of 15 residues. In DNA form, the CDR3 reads TGTGCCAGCAGCTCCCTAGGTAGGGGGCAAGAGACCCAGTACTTC. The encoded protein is CASSSLGRGQETQYF. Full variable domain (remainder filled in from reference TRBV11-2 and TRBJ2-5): EAGVAQSPRYKIIEKRQSVAFWCNPISGHATLYWYQQILGQGPKLLIQFQNNGVVDDSQLPKDRFSAERLKGVDSTLKIQPAKLEDSAVYLCASSSLGRGQETQYFGPGTRLLVL.

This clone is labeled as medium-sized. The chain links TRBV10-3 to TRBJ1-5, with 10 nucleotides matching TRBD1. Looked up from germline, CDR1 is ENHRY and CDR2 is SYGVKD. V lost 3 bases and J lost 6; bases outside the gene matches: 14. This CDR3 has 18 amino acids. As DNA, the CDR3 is TGTGCCATCAGTGATGGGGGGGCGACAGGGGGCGCAGTTCAGCCCCAGCATTTT. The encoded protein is CAISDGGATGGAVQPQHF.

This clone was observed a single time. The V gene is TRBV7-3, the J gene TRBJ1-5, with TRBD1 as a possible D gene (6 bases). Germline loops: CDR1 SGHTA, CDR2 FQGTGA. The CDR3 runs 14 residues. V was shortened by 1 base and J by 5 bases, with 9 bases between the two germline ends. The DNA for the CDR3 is TGTGCCAGCAGCTTAATAGGGGGGGATCAGCCCCAGCATTTT. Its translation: CASSLIGGDQPQHF.

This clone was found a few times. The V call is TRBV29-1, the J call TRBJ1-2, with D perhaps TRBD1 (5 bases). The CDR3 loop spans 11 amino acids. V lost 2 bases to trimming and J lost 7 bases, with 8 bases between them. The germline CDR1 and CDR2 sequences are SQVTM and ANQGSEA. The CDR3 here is CSVEQGRGYTF. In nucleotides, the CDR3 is TGCAGCGTTGAACAGGGTCGTGGCTACACCTTC.

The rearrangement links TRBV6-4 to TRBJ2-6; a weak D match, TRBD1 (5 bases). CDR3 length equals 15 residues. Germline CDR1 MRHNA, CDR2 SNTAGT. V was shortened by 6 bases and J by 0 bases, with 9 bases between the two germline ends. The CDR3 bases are TGTGCCAGCAGAACAGACAGCTCTGGGGCCAACGTCCTGACTTTC. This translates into CASRTDSSGANVLTF.

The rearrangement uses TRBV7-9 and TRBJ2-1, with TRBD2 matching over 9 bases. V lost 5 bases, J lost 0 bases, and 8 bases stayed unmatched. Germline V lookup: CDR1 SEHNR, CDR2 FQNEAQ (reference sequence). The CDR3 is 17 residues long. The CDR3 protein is CASSKAGGGSSYNEQFF. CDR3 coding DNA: TGTGCCAGCAGCAAAGCGGGGGGCGGAAGCTCCTACAATGAGCAGTTCTTC.

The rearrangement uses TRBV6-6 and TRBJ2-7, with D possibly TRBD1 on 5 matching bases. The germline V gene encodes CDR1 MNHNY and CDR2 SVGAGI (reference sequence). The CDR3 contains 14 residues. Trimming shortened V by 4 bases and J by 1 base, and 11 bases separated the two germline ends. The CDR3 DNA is TGTGCCAGCAGTTTTACAGGAGAATCCTACGAGCAGTACTTC. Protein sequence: CASSFTGESYEQYF.

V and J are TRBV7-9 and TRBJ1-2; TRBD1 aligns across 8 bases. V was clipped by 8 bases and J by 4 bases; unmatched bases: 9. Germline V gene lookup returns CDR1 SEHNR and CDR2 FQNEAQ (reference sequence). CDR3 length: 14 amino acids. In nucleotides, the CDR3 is TGTGCCAGCCGGACAAACAGGGGGGGCTATGGCTACACCTTC. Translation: CASRTNRGGYGYTF.

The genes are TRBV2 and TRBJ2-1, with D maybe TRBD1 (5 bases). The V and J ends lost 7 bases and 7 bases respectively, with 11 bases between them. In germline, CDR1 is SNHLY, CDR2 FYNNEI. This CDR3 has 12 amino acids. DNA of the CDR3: TGTGCCAGCAACAGGTGGGGAAATGAGCAGTTCTTC. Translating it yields CASNRWGNEQFF.

CDR3 coding DNA: TGTGCCAGCATGCCCGGGTGGGGGCCAGTCGGGGAGCTGTTTTTT. Amino acids: CASMPGWGPVGELFF. This chain joins TRBV7-2 and TRBJ2-2; perhaps TRBD1 as D (6 bases). The CDR3 runs 15 residues. The germline CDR1 and CDR2 sequences are SGHTA and FQGNSA. The V end lost 7 bases, the J end lost 7 bases, and 19 bases lay between the germline ends.

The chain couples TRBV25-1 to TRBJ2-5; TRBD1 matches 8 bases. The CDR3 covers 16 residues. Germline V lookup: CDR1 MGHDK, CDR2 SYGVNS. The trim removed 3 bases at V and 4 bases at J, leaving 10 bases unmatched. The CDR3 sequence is CASSDQFQGAGETQYF. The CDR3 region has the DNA TGTGCCAGCAGTGACCAATTCCAGGGGGCGGGAGAGACCCAGTACTTC.

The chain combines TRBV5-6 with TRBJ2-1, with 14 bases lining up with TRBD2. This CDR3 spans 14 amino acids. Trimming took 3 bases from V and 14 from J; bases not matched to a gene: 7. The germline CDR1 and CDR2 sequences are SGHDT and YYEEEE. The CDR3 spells CASSSGTSGRDKFF. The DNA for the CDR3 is TGTGCCAGCAGCTCCGGGACTAGCGGGAGAGATAAGTTCTTC.

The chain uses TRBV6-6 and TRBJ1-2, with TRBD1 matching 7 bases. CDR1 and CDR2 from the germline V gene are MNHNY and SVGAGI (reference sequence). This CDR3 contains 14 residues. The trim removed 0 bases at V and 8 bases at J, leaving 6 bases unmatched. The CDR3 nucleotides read TGTGCCAGCAGTTACTCTGGAGGGGGCGACGGCTACACCTTC. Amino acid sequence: CASSYSGGGDGYTF.

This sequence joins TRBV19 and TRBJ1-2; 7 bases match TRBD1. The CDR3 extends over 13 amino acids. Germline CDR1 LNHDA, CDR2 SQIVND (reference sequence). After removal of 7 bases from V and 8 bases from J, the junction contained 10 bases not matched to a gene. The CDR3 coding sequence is TGTGCCAGTAACTCAAGACAGGGCGGAGGCTACACCTTC. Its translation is CASNSRQGGGYTF.

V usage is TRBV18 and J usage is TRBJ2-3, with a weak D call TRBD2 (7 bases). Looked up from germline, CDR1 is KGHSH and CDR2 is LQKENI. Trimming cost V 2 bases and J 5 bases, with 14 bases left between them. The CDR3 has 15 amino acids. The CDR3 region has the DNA TGTGCCAGCTCACCAAAAACGGGGGGCGGAGATACGCAGTATTTT. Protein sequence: CASSPKTGGGDTQYF.

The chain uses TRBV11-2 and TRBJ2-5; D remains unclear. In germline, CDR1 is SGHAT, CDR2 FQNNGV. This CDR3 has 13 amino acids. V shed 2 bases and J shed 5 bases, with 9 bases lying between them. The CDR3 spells CASSLNPTETQYF. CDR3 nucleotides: TGTGCCAGCAGCTTAAACCCTACGGAGACCCAGTACTTC.

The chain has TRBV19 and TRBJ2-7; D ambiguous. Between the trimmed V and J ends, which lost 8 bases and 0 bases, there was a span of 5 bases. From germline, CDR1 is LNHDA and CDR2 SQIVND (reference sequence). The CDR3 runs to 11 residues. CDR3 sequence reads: CASFSSYEQYF. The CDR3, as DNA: TGTGCCAGTTTTAGCTCCTACGAGCAGTACTTC.